This record looks at one T cell receptor (beta chain) sequence and its context. This clonotype was seen a handful of times. Its antigen has not been determined. No clone much larger than this one lies a single base away; base qualities are absent. These data come from a study of blood T cells in healthy people across ages (dated by TCRdb to about 2015). With regard to the full study: In model experiments, template switching captured roughly one uniquely barcoded TCR beta cDNA molecule for every two T cells. To track age-related changes in TCR beta repertoire diversity, the study relied on deep sequencing normalized with unique cDNA molecular identifiers. The donors were divided into four age groups: young (average around 16 years), middle-aged (about 39), aged (roughly 66) and long-lived (roughly 86). Donors of different ages were randomly distributed across sequencing lanes to avoid experimental bias. For two donors (one aged 18 to 30 and one aged 80 or older), the study analyzed two additional independent replicas of 1 million unique cDNA reads from the same blood draw. Overall study results and their limits: Compared with the aged group, more naive CD4+ T cells, fewer expanded clones and increased TCR diversity were shown by the long-lived group, suggesting age selection. Observed TCR beta diversity correlated strongly with the percentage of naive T cells measured by flow cytometry. Observed TCR beta diversity per million T cells fell roughly linearly with age, and a significant reduction was already apparent by age roughly 41. Donor CMV infection status was unknown, potentially confounding age-related changes in expanded clonotypes. Bulk unsorted PBMC profiling prevented conclusive comparison of naive and antigen-experienced compartments. Estimates of total diversity based on one million sequenced T cells were regarded as lower bounds and as underestimates.

From its cysteine to its phenylalanine, the CDR3 spans 16 amino acids. Just CDR3 DNA is preserved here, 48 bases in frame from base 1. Ends trimmed: V by 4 bases, J by 6 bases; bases unmatched to a gene: 11. Receptors were amplified or captured by 5' RACE. The sequencing machine was an Illumina HiSeq 2500. A second PCR of about 6 to 11 cycles was run with a J-beta primer mix and a sample-barcoded 5' primer. A unique molecular identifier was introduced onto each TCR beta cDNA molecule by a template-switch 5' adaptor carrying 12 random nucleotides. Each sample yielded at least 2.5 million CDR3-containing paired-end reads. First-strand cDNA was synthesized from all RNA with the Mint cDNA synthesis kit, primed by a TRBC-specific oligonucleotide. All cDNA was treated with uracil-DNA glycosylase and then went through a first 18-cycle PCR with the universal primers M1SS and BC2_uni_R. For the original study's pipeline: Normalization of each sample was performed by random selection of 1 million high-quality reads, each carrying a distinct molecular identifier. Reads sharing molecular identifiers were discarded rather than binned into consensus sequences. MiTCR, with a Q25 quality threshold and the strictest error-elimination algorithm, was used for CDR3 identification, clonotype clustering and error correction. A nonparametric unseen species model with Euler transformation was used to estimate lower-bound total TCR beta diversity. TCRdb took the public reads, trimmed them with fastp at Q25, ran MiXCR for clone calling and kept in-frame beta chains. A single entry per CDR3 protein holds the most common genes and DNA from its merged rows. These V and J calls derive from TCRdb rather than the authors' analysis. This sample has around 990,000 distinct CDR3 sequences in its table, and roughly two fifths of those were observed once. About an eighth of the sample rests with the top ten.

Systemically healthy Caucasian individuals from Russia, over 30 in total and aged roughly 6 to 100 years, were included as donors. Ten milliliters of peripheral blood were drawn from each donor into EDTA-treated Vacutainer tubes. Ficoll-Paque density-gradient centrifugation was used to isolate PBMCs, with at least 6 million per sample. Trizol reagent was used to extract total RNA from PBMCs, with at least 6 micrograms per sample. The percentages of naive CD45RAhigh/CD27high T cells were determined by flow cytometry on a PBMC aliquot from every donor. Recombination linked TRBV12-3 or TRBV12-4 to TRBJ2-3, and 9 junction bases match TRBD2. The sequence came from a man aged 18 to 35 in good health. Sequenced: blood. The CDR3 corresponds to CASSSPAGGLGDTQYF. The sequenced DNA: TGTGCCAGCAGTTCGCCAGCGGGGGGCCTCGGGGATACGCAGTATTTT.